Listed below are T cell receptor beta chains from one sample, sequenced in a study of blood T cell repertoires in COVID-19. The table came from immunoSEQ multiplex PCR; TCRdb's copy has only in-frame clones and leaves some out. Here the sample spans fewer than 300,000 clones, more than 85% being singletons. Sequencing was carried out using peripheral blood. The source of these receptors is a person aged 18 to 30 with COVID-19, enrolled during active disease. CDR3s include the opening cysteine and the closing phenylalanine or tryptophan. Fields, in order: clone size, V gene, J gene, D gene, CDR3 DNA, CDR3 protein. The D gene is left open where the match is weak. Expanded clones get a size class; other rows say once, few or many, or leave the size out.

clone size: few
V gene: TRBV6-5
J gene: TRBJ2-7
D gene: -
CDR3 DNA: TGTGCCAGCAGGGAGATTTACAGGGGGGGCGAGCAGTACTTC
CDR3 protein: CASREIYRGGEQYF

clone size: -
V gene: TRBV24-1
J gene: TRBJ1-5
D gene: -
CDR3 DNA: TGTGCCACCAGTGTAGGGGCGCATAGCAATCAGCCCCAGCATTTT
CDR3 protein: CATSVGAHSNQPQHF

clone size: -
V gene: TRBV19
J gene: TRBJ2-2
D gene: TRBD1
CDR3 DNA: TGTGCCAGTAGTACTAGCCGGGACAGGGGGTCCGGGGAGCTGTTTTTT
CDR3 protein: CASSTSRDRGSGELFF

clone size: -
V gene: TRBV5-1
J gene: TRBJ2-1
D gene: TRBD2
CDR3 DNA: TGCGCCAGCAGCTTGGGGACTAGCGGGAGATCCCTCAATGAGCAGTTCTTC
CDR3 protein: CASSLGTSGRSLNEQFF

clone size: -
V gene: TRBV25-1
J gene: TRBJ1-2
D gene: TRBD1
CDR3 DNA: TGTGCCAGCAGTGCCGGACAGGGGACCTATGGCTACACCTTC
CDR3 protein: CASSAGQGTYGYTF

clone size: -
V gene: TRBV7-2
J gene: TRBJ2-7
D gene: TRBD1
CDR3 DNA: TGTGCCAGCAGCCCCTCGGGCGGACAGGGCTACGAGCAGTACTTC
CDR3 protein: CASSPSGGQGYEQYF

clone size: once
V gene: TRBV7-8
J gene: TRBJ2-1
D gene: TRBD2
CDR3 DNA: TGTGCCAGCAGCTTAGAACCTAGCGGGAGCTCCTACAATGAGCAGTTCTTC
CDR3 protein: CASSLEPSGSSYNEQFF

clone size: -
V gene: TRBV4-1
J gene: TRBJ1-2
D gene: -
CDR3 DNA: TGCGCCAGCAGCCAAGCCGGGAGCTATGGCTACACCTTC
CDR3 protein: CASSQAGSYGYTF

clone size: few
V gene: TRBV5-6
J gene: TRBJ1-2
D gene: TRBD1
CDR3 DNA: TGTGCCAGCAGCTTCCGCCAGGGGGCGGCCTATGGCTACACCTTC
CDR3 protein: CASSFRQGAAYGYTF

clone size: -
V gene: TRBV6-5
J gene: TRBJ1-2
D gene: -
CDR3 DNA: TGTGCCAGCAGTTCAGACAGGTTCTATGGCTACACCTTC
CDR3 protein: CASSSDRFYGYTF

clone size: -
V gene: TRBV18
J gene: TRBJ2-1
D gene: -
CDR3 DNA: TGTGCCAGCTCACCACCGAGATATTACTCTGCGAATGAGCAGTTCTTC
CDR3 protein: CASSPPRYYSANEQFF

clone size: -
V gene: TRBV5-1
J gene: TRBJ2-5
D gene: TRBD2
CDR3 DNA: TGCGCCAGCCGGGGGACTAGCGGGAGTTCAGAGACCCAGTACTTC
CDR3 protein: CASRGTSGSSETQYF

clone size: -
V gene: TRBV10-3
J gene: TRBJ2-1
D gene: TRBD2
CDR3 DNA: TGTGCCATCTCTGGCGGGAGGGAAGTAAATGAGCAGTTCTTC
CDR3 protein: CAISGGREVNEQFF

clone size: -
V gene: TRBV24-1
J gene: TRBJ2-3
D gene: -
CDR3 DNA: TGTGCCACCCAGGGGATTGGAGATACGCAGTATTTT
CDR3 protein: CATQGIGDTQYF

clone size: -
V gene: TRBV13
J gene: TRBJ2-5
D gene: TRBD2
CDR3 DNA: TGTGCCAGCAGCCCTGGACTAGCTCGCCAAGAGACCCAGTACTTC
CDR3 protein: CASSPGLARQETQYF

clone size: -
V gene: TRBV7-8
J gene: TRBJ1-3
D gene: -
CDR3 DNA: TGTGCCAGCAGCCTCCGGGGCTCTGGAAACACCATATATTTT
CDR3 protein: CASSLRGSGNTIYF

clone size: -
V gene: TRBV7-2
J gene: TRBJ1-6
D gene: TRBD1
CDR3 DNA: TGTGCCAGCAGCTTCGCACAGGGGCGGGATTCACCCCTCCACTTT
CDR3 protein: CASSFAQGRDSPLHF

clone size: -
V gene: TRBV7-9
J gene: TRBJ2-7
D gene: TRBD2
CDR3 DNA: TGTGCCAGCAGCTTAGATTCTCTAGCGGGAGGAAAAAATCGGGAGCAGTACTTC
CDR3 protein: CASSLDSLAGGKNREQYF

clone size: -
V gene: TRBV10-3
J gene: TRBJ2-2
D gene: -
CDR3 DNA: TGTGCCATCAGACGCGCGAACACCGGGGAGCTGTTTTTT
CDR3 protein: CAIRRANTGELFF

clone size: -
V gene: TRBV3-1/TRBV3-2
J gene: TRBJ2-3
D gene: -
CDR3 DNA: TGTGCCAGCAGCCCAGGGGTCACGCAGTATTTT
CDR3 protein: CASSPGVTQYF

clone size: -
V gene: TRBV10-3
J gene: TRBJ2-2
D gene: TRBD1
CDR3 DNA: TGTGCCATTCGGGACAGGGGGACCGGGGAGCTGTTTTTT
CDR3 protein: CAIRDRGTGELFF

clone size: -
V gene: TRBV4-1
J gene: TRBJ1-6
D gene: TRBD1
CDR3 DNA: TGCGCCAGCAGCCAGGAACAGGGGGTCTATAATTCACCCCTCCACTTT
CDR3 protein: CASSQEQGVYNSPLHF

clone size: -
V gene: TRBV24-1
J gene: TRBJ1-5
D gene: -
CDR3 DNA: TGTGCCACCAGTGACCCAGGGGACGGGCAGCCCCAGCATTTT
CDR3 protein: CATSDPGDGQPQHF

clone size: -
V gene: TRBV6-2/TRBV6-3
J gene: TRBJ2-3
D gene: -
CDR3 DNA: TGTGCCAGCAGTTATGGGGTAGCGCCCAGCACAGATACGCAGTATTTT
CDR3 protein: CASSYGVAPSTDTQYF

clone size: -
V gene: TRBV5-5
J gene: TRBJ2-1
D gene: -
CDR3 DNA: TGTGCCAGCAGCCTAACTAGACCTGATGAGCAGTTCTTC
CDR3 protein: CASSLTRPDEQFF

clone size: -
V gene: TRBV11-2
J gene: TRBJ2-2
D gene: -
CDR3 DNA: TGTGCCAGCAGCTTAGGGTCTGCGATCGCCGGGGAGCTGTTTTTT
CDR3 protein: CASSLGSAIAGELFF

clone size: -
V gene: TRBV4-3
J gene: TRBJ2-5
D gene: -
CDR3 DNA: TGCGCCAGCAGCCAAGACTTCCGGCGACTAGGAGGGGAGACCCAGTACTTC
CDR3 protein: CASSQDFRRLGGETQYF

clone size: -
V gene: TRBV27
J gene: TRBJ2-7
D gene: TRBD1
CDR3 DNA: TGTGCCAGCACTGAGACAGGGTCACACGAGCAGTACTTC
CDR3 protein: CASTETGSHEQYF

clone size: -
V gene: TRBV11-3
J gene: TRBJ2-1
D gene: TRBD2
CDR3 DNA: TGTGCCAGCAGTCCGGGACTAGCCCCGTATGAGCAGTTCTTC
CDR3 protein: CASSPGLAPYEQFF

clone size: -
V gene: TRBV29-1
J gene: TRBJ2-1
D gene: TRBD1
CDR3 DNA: TGCAGCCTTCCGCGGACAGGGGGTGAGCAGTTCTTC
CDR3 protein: CSLPRTGGEQFF

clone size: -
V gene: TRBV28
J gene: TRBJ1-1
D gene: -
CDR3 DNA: TGTGCCAGCAGTCCCTTTAGCAGGGGAGGGAGTGGGAACACTGAAGCTTTCTTT
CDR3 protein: CASSPFSRGGSGNTEAFF

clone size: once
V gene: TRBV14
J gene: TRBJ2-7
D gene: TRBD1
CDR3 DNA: TGTGCCAGCAGCCAAGATAGAGGACAGGGCTTCGGCGAGCAGTACTTC
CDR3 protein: CASSQDRGQGFGEQYF

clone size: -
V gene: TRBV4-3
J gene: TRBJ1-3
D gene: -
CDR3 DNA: TGCGCCAGCAGCCCGGGCCAGGGGCCTGGAAACACCATATATTTT
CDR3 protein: CASSPGQGPGNTIYF

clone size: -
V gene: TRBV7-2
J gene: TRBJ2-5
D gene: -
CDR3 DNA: TGTGCCAGCAGCTTACGGGTAGCGGTCCAAGAGACCCAGTACTTC
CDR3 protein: CASSLRVAVQETQYF

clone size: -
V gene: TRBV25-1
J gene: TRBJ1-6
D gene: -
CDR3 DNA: TGTGCCAGCAGTGTCGGACTTCCTAATTCACCCCTCCACTTT
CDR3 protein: CASSVGLPNSPLHF

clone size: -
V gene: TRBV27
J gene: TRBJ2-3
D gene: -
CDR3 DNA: TGTGCCAGCAGTTTATCGGGGACGGGGGTTTACACAGATACGCAGTATTTT
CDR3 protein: CASSLSGTGVYTDTQYF

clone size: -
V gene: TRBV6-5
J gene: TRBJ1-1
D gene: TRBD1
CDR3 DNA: TGTGCCAGCAGTTTACAGGGGGGGACTGAAGCTTTCTTT
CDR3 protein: CASSLQGGTEAFF

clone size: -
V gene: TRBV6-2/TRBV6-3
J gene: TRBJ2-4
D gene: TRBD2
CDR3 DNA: TGTGCCAGCAGTTACGGGGCAGGGAGGGACATTCAGTACTTC
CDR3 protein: CASSYGAGRDIQYF

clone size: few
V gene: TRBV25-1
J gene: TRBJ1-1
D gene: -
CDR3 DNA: TGTGCCAGCAGTGAATTCCAATGGGGGGACACTGAAGCTTTCTTT
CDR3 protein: CASSEFQWGDTEAFF

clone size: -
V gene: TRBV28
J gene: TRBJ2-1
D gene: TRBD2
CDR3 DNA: TGTGCCAGCAGTTTCCCACTAGCGGGAGGTACCTACAATGAGCAGTTCTTC
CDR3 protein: CASSFPLAGGTYNEQFF

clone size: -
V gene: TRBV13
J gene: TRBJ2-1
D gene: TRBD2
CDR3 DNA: TGTGCCAGCAGCTTAAGAGGCGGGAGTAGGGGCTACAATGAGCAGTTCTTC
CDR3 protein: CASSLRGGSRGYNEQFF

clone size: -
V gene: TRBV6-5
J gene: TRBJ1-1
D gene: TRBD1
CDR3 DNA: TGTGCCAGCAGTTACTCCACAGGGGCTGAAGCTTTCTTT
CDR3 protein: CASSYSTGAEAFF

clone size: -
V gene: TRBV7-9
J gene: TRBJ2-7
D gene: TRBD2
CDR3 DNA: TGTGCCAGCAGCCCCTCGGGACTAGCGGGAGGGCGTTGGTCCTACGAGCAGTACTTC
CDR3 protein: CASSPSGLAGGRWSYEQYF